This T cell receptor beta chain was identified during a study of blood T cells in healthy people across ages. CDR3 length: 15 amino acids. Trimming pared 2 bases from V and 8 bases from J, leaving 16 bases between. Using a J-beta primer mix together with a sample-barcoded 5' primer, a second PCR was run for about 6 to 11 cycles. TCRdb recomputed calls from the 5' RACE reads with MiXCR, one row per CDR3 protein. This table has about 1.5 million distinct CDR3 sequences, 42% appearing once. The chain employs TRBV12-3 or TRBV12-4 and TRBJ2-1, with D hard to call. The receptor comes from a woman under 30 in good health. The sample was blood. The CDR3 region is CASSLTPLGTYEQFF. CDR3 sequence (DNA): TGTGCCAGCAGTTTAACCCCTTTAGGAACCTATGAGCAGTTCTTC.